This is a list of T cell receptor beta chains from one sample in a study of blood T cell repertoires in COVID-19. This table comes from immunoSEQ multiplex PCR, and its TCRdb copy is limited to in-frame clones, with some not included. Of roughly 170,000 clones in the sample, over 75% were seen once. Sequencing was performed on peripheral blood. The receptors originated from a man in his 60s who had recovered from COVID-19. Each CDR3 is given with its conserved first and last residue. The order of the fields is V gene, J gene, D gene, clone size, CDR3 protein, CDR3 DNA. The D gene is left open where the match is weak. Not every row has a clone size; where given, it reads once, few, many or a size class.

TRBV6-5	TRBJ2-7	TRBD1	-	CASRAGQGYEQYF	TGTGCCAGCAGGGCGGGACAGGGGTACGAGCAGTACTTC
TRBV19	TRBJ1-5	TRBD1	-	CASSITGVGQPQHF	TGTGCCAGTAGTATTACAGGGGTTGGTCAGCCCCAGCATTTT
TRBV4-1	TRBJ2-5	TRBD2	-	CASSQNGLAEETQYF	TGCGCCAGCAGCCAAAACGGACTAGCAGAAGAGACCCAGTACTTC
TRBV12-2	TRBJ2-5	-	-	CASRLPGSQETQYF	TGTGCAAGTCGCTTACCAGGCTCCCAAGAGACCCAGTACTTC
TRBV11-2	TRBJ1-1	-	-	CASSFFAEANTEAFF	TGTGCCAGCAGCTTTTTTGCCGAAGCAAACACTGAAGCTTTCTTT
TRBV5-6	TRBJ1-4	TRBD1	-	CASSSTGQGAVEKLFF	TGTGCCAGCAGCTCGACAGGACAGGGGGCAGTTGAAAAACTGTTTTTT
TRBV6-6	TRBJ1-4	-	-	CASSATASTNEKLFF	TGTGCCAGCAGTGCGACAGCTTCAACTAATGAAAAACTGTTTTTT
TRBV6-6	TRBJ2-1	TRBD2	-	CASSYGLAASYNEQFF	TGTGCCAGCAGTTATGGACTAGCTGCCTCCTACAATGAGCAGTTCTTC
TRBV3-1/TRBV3-2	TRBJ1-2	TRBD1	-	CASSQGTGGPLYGYTF	TGTGCCAGCAGCCAGGGCACAGGGGGGCCTCTTTATGGCTACACCTTC
TRBV7-2	TRBJ1-3	-	-	CASSRRGSGNTIYF	TGTGCCAGCAGCCGGAGGGGCTCTGGAAACACCATATATTTT
TRBV6-6	TRBJ1-5	-	-	CASGGGLGNQPQHF	TGTGCCAGCGGGGGGGGGTTGGGCAATCAGCCCCAGCATTTT
TRBV7-2	TRBJ2-4	TRBD1	-	CASSLAQGGRLAKNIQYF	TGTGCCAGCAGCTTAGCGCAAGGGGGCCGACTAGCCAAAAACATTCAGTACTTC
TRBV11-1	TRBJ2-7	TRBD1	few	CASSHKTGTGFHEQYF	TGTGCCAGCAGCCACAAAACCGGGACAGGGTTCCACGAGCAGTACTTC
TRBV4-1	TRBJ1-1	TRBD1	-	CASSHPPGQGGKNTEAFF	TGCGCCAGCAGCCATCCCCCGGGACAGGGGGGCAAGAACACTGAAGCTTTCTTT
TRBV19	TRBJ1-2	-	-	CASSLQSQGNYGYTF	TGTGCCAGTAGTCTTCAGTCCCAGGGTAACTATGGCTACACCTTC
TRBV12-3/TRBV12-4	TRBJ2-4	-	-	CASSLQGNAYF	TGTGCCAGCAGTTTGCAGGGGAATGCGTACTTC
TRBV6-5	TRBJ2-7	-	-	CASSLGRGVYEQYF	TGTGCCAGCAGTTTGGGCAGGGGAGTCTACGAGCAGTACTTC
TRBV5-4	TRBJ2-1	-	-	CASSRDSLNEQFF	TGTGCCAGCAGCCGGGACTCGCTCAATGAGCAGTTCTTC